What follows describes a single T cell receptor beta chain. The clone's antigen remains unknown. Base quality data are lacking; no much larger clone is found one base away. This CDR3 is also generated by other DNA sequences in the sample. Using the deep immunoSEQ assay, multiplex PCR amplified TCR CDR3 regions from genomic DNA. Extracted genomic DNA from each cell subset was spread evenly across all wells of several immunoSEQ 96-well plates, with each plate serving as a replicate. Each replicate PCR for sorted subsets received about 0.2 ug genomic DNA, equal to some 32,000 T cell genomes. The purified libraries were quantified using a Qubit 3.0 fluorometer, sized with a Bioanalyzer 2100, and then quantified again using the KAPA Library Quantification kit. A separate single-read 150-cycle Illumina NextSeq 550 flow cell was used to sequence each immunoSEQ 96-well plate. In the authors' own workflow: Because the immunoSEQ output included only junctional sequences and no quality scores, the filtering could not be the same as the filtering used for full-length reads. To assign V/J genes and CDR3, sequences were annotated using PyIR, a Python wrapper for IgBLAST v1.9, with IMGT germline references. Reads were filtered out if the reads had weak V/J assignments (E-value above 1e-6), no CDR3, stop codons, out-of-frame junctions, or ambiguous translated residues. V3J clonotypes were defined by identical inferred V gene, J gene, and CDR3 amino acid sequence. The percentage overlap between two repertoires was calculated by dividing the number of shared unique clonotypes by the size of the smaller repertoire. Repertoire richness was assessed with RTK rarefaction, the Chao1 estimator, and Recon v2.1 estimates of unobserved clonotypes. OLGA was used to compute generation probabilities for all TCRbeta clonotypes that the gDNA method yielded from a few donors. TCRdb holds this immuneACCESS table with in-frame rearrangements only. Some clones are missing; in checked studies, unresolved V genes explain under half, and the rest has no known cause. V, J and clone size are those of that table, while D and trimming were read from the DNA. Here the sample has millions of clones; roughly 94% occur a single time. 0.13% of the sample comes from the top ten.

The junction carries 6 bases between V and J, which are trimmed by 5 bases and 2 bases respectively. The CDR3 runs 13 residues from the cysteine to the phenylalanine. CDR3 DNA only is kept here, 39 bases in frame from base 1. The germline V gene encodes CDR1 SGHTA and CDR2 FQGNSA. This record comes from a study of shared clonotypes between healthy human individuals (TCRdb year 2020). Regarding the study in general: The cohort included three men and a couple of women between 18 and 49 years of age. To increase sequencing depth and limit assay-specific biases, TCR repertoire library preparation and sequencing were carried out by different laboratories using diverse techniques. Between about 0.8 and 9 billion PBMCs per donor were obtained by leukapheresis. To estimate repertoire size and how much clonotype sharing occurs between individuals, the study deeply sequenced the blood TCR repertoires of about five healthy adults. For each donor, CD4 naive and CD4 memory were each run on three plates, CD8 naive on two plates, and CD8 memory on one plate.

Donors were healthy HIV-negative adults with no recently reported acute infections or vaccinations. All donors were Caucasian adults living in Nashville, Tennessee, USA. CD4+ T cells were enriched by magnetic negative selection, after which naive cells were positively selected on CD45RA and the negative fraction was taken as the memory subset. Blood was obtained by leukapheresis, after which PBMCs were separated by Ficoll-Histopaque density gradient centrifugation and cryopreserved in liquid nitrogen vapor phase. Purity and quantity of every magnetically sorted T cell population were checked by analytical flow cytometry. Genomic DNA was isolated from each sorted fraction and quantified by UV absorbance on a Nanodrop 2000c. Results and caveats for the whole study, not just this receptor: Naive subsets generally had larger estimated clonotype richness than memory subsets. When several donors were compared, the shared fraction of clonotypes was around 5% for naive CD4, around 3.6% for naive CD8, more than 2% for memory CD4, and under 0.5% for memory CD8. Based on pairwise subsampling, the degree of clonotype sharing among donors was expected to be affected by sequencing depth. Because the study included a small number of donors, the genetic and exposure-history diversity represented was limited. Sampling was restricted to blood, and TCR repertoires in tissues likely differ from the TCR repertoires found in blood. Incomplete sequencing was indicated by rarefaction of sorted-subset datasets, despite the large sequencing depth. Compared with non-shared clonotypes, clonotypes shared by all four sorted-subset donors had higher generation probabilities.

The sequenced sample consisted of naive CD4+ T cells sorted from blood. The cell subset or site label of this sample denotes: CD45RA+ positively selected. This sequence was found in a man between 18 and 29 years old in good health. The V and J segments used are TRBV7-2 and TRBJ1-4; the D gene lacks a confident call. Here the CDR3 is given as CASSLSTNEKLFF. At the DNA level, the sequence is TGTGCCAGCAGCCTCTCTACTAATGAAAAACTGTTTTTT. With all but the CDR3 taken from the reference TRBV7-2 and TRBJ1-4 genes, the full variable domain is: GAGVSQSPSNKVTEKGKDVELRCDPISGHTALYWYRQSLGQGLEFLIYFQGNSAPDKSGLPSDRFSAERTGGSVSTLTIQRTQQEDSAVYLCASSLSTNEKLFFGSGTQLSVL.